These 13 T cell receptor beta chains share one sample of origin, sequenced in a study of blood T cells in healthy people across ages. A second 7 to 11 cycle PCR used barcoded and J-beta primers. TCRdb ran MiXCR on the 5' RACE reads and lists one entry per CDR3 protein. Of 1.2 million to 1.5 million distinct CDR3 sequences in the sample, approximately 42% are singletons; the top ten hold 7.9%. Sequenced: blood. The receptors here all came from a woman in her late teens or twenties in good health.

V usage is TRBV3-1 and J usage is TRBJ2-2; TRBD2 agrees at 15 bases. This CDR3 has 19 amino acids. Germline V gene lookup returns CDR1 LGHDT and CDR2 YNNKEL (reference sequence). The V segment lost 0 bases and the J segment 4 bases; nucleotides outside the gene matches: 6. For the CDR3, the DNA is TGTGCCAGCAGCCAAGATAAGGGACTAGCGGGAGGTGGCACCGGGGAGCTGTTTTTT. Protein product: CASSQDKGLAGGGTGELFF.

This clonotype was found many times. The V gene is TRBV12-3 or TRBV12-4, the J gene TRBJ2-5; TRBD2 aligns across 8 bases. CDR3 length: 13 amino acids. Unmatched junction bases numbered 3, after V lost 3 bases and J lost 6 bases. CDR3 loop: CASSLAGGKTQYF. DNA of the CDR3: TGTGCCAGCAGTTTGGCGGGAGGAAAGACCCAGTACTTC.

This clonotype was seen a handful of times. An end of the junction differs from the germline gene, which may be a read error. J is TRBJ2-2 and V is TRBV5-1, with D hard to call. The CDR3 spans 12 residues. Germline loops: CDR1 SGHRS, CDR2 YFSETQ. CDR3 loop: CASSPSTGELFF. The DNA of the CDR3 is TGTGCCAGCAGCCCCTCAACCGGGGAGCTGTTTTTT. Looking up the rest from reference TRBV5-1 and TRBJ2-2 gives the full variable domain: KAGVTQTPRYLIKTRGQQVTLSCSPISGHRSVSWYQQTPGQGLQFLFEYFSETQRNKGNFPGRFSGRQFSNSRSEMNVSTLELGDSALYLCASSPSTGELFFGEGSRLTVL.

This clonotype has only one observation. The genes are TRBV6-6 and TRBJ2-5; 9 bases line up with TRBD2. Looked up from germline, CDR1 is MNHNY and CDR2 is SVGAGI (reference sequence). CDR3 length equals 13 residues. The junction had 11 bases not matched to a gene; V was cut back by 7 bases and J by 11 bases. The CDR3 bases are TGTGCCAGCACCCAAAGTAGCGGGAGAGGGCAGTACTTC. Encoded protein: CASTQSSGRGQYF.

On this clonotype itself: This could be a read error, since a much larger clone is one nucleotide away. The chain recombines TRBV6-2 or TRBV6-3 with TRBJ2-5; D unresolved. The better agreement between TRBJ2-7 and the DNA end casts doubt on the J call. CDR3 size: 14 residues. The germline V gene has CDR1 MNHEY and CDR2 SVGEGT. The CDR3 sequence is CASSYAIGQNEQYF. The CDR3 DNA follows: TGTGCCAGCAGTTACGCGATCGGTCAAAACGAGCAGTACTTC.

The chain uses TRBV6-1 and TRBJ2-1, with 9 bases matching TRBD1. Trimming at V came to 8 bases and at J to 4 bases, leaving 6 bases not matched to a gene. CDR3 size: 14 residues. Germline-derived CDR1 and CDR2 are MNHNS and SASEGT. The DNA for the CDR3 is TGTGCCAGCTATCGCGGGACAGGGTACAATGAGCAGTTCTTC. This gives the protein CASYRGTGYNEQFF.

This clonotype has more than one count but fewer than ten. CDR3 nucleotides: TGCAGTGCTAGAGTGGTGGGTCGCTCCTACAATGAGCAGTTCTTC. Protein product: CSARVVGRSYNEQFF. This chain links TRBV20-1 with TRBJ2-1; no clear D gene. Between the trimmed V and J ends, which lost 1 base and 0 bases, there was a span of 10 bases. The CDR3 consists of 15 residues. The germline V gene encodes CDR1 DFQATT and CDR2 SNEGSKA (reference sequence).

In this sample, this clonotype turned up a few times. The genes are TRBV7-9 and TRBJ2-1; 13 nucleotides match TRBD2. V dropped 1 base and J dropped 9; count of bases not matched to a gene: 6. The CDR3 consists of 16 residues. Germline CDR1 reads SEHNR; CDR2 reads FQNEAQ (reference sequence). CDR3 in DNA: TGTGCCAGCAGCTTAGGAAGCGGGACTAGCGGGACTGAGCAGTTCTTC. It is translated as CASSLGSGTSGTEQFF.

About this clonotype: One end of the junction does not line up with germline, which may come from a read error. The chain joins TRBV9 to TRBJ2-6, with D perhaps being TRBD1 or TRBD2 (5 bases each). The CDR3 totals 18 residues. CDR1 SGDLS and CDR2 YYNGEE come from the germline V gene. The CDR3 nucleotides read TGTGCCAGCAGCGTAGCACGGGACGGTCACTCTGGGGCCAACGTCCTGTCTTTC. Amino acids: CASSVARDGHSGANVLSF.

This clonotype was detected only a few times. The chain is built from TRBV2 and TRBJ1-1; 9 nucleotides align to TRBD1. From germline, CDR1 is SNHLY and CDR2 FYNNEI. Trimming removed 4 bases from V and 8 bases from J; junction bases left unmatched: 5. This CDR3 region has 13 residues. The CDR3 nucleotides are TGTGCCAGCAGTGGGGGACAGGGTCGAGAAGCTTTCTTT. Its translation is CASSGGQGREAFF.

The V and J genes are TRBV3-1 and TRBJ2-7, with TRBD2 as a possible D gene (6 bases). The CDR3 contains 12 residues. Trimming cost V 7 bases and J 0 bases, with 7 bases left between them. The germline CDR1 and CDR2 sequences are LGHDT and YNNKEL (reference sequence). This chain's CDR3 is CASTGLSYEQYF. The CDR3, as DNA: TGTGCCAGCACGGGACTCTCCTACGAGCAGTACTTC.

Only one count was recorded for this clonotype. This chain joins TRBV20-1 and TRBJ1-1; TRBD1 matches 8 bases. In germline, CDR1 is DFQATT, CDR2 SNEGSKA (reference sequence). V was pared by 5 bases and J by 5 bases, with 7 bases of the junction left unmatched. CDR3 size: 13 residues. The CDR3 sequence: CSAPRDRKTEAFF. In nucleotides, the CDR3 is TGCAGTGCTCCACGGGACAGGAAAACTGAAGCTTTCTTT.

V usage is TRBV10-3 and J usage is TRBJ2-2; TRBD2 agrees at 8 bases. This CDR3 has 16 residues. The ends lost 7 bases at V and 4 bases at J; junction bases unmatched: 11. In germline, CDR1 is ENHRY, CDR2 SYGVKD. The CDR3 region is CAITVTSGDGTGELFF. In DNA form, the CDR3 reads TGTGCCATCACTGTAACTAGCGGAGATGGCACCGGGGAGCTGTTTTTT.